The 25 T cell receptor beta chains below all came from one sample that was sequenced in a study of blood T cell repertoires in COVID-19. Profiled with immunoSEQ multiplex PCR; TCRdb holds only in-frame clones, not every one. The profile shows fewer than 100,000 clones, 75% to 85% of them singletons. Sequencing input: peripheral blood. The receptor set was obtained from a woman aged 70-85 years with acute or convalescent COVID-19.

The chain uses TRBV5-1 and TRBJ1-2, with 8 bases aligning to TRBD1. Germline CDR1 reads SGHRS; CDR2 reads YFSETQ. The CDR3 is 15 residues long. The J segment lost 6 bases and the V segment lost 4 bases, leaving 11 bases of the junction unmatched. The CDR3 nucleotides read TGCGCCAGCAGCCTAGGACAGGGCGACCCTGATGGCTACACCTTC. Translation: CASSLGQGDPDGYTF.

This clone showed up just once. In nucleotides, the CDR3 is TGTGCCAGCAGCTTCCGGGACACTTCCTACGAGCAGTACTTC. Translating it yields CASSFRDTSYEQYF. The rearrangement uses TRBV5-4 and TRBJ2-7; TRBD1 is a possible D gene (6 bases). This CDR3 spans 14 amino acids. CDR1 SGHNT and CDR2 YYREEE come from the germline V gene (reference sequence). V gave up 2 bases and J gave up 1 base, with 10 bases separating them.

This chain connects TRBV28 to TRBJ2-7, with TRBD2 as a possible D gene (5 bases). V was pared by 9 bases and J by 6 bases, with 15 bases between. Germline values: CDR1 MDHEN, CDR2 SYDVKM. This CDR3 is 12 amino acids long. The CDR3 protein is CASRVGVREQYF. The CDR3 DNA follows: TGTGCCAGTCGGGTCGGGGTTCGCGAGCAGTACTTC.

J is TRBJ2-1 and V is TRBV5-4; 15 bases fit TRBD2. CDR3 length: 18 amino acids. V trimming: 4 bases; J trimming: 6 bases; junction bases outside the gene matches: 11. CDR1 SGHNT and CDR2 YYREEE come from the germline V gene (reference sequence). In DNA form, the CDR3 reads TGTGCCAGCAGCCCAGGACTAGCGGGGGGGCCCACCACCAATGAGCAGTTCTTC. This encodes CASSPGLAGGPTTNEQFF.

This clone was picked up a small number of times. This chain connects TRBV7-8 to TRBJ2-2; D is perhaps TRBD2 (5 bases). Germline V gives CDR1 SGHVS, CDR2 FQNEAQ. V was pared by 5 bases and J by 5 bases, with 12 bases between. The CDR3 is 14 residues long. CDR3 in DNA: TGTGCCAGCAGCAATACTAGGAATACCGGGGAGCTGTTTTTT. Translating it yields CASSNTRNTGELFF. Drawing the rest from reference TRBV7-8 and TRBJ2-2, the complete variable domain is GAGVSQSPRYKVAKRGQDVALRCDPISGHVSLFWYQQALGQGPEFLTYFQNEAQLDKSGLPSDRFFAERPEGSVSTLKIQRTQQEDSAVYLCASSNTRNTGELFFGEGSRLTVL.

This rearrangement joins TRBV18 to TRBJ2-5; 7 bases map to TRBD2. CDR1 and CDR2 (germline): KGHSH, LQKENI. The CDR3 totals 15 residues. V gave up 2 bases and J gave up 5 bases; unmatched junction bases: 8. The CDR3 reads CASSPTAGLGETQYF. The CDR3 DNA follows: TGTGCCAGCTCACCAACAGCGGGGCTGGGGGAGACCCAGTACTTC.

CDR3 protein: CASSHRAGTSYLYNEQFF. CDR3 bases: TGTGCCAGCAGCCATAGGGCCGGGACATCGTACCTGTACAATGAGCAGTTCTTC. This chain uses TRBV7-8 with TRBJ2-1; a weak D match, TRBD1 (6 bases). Germline V CDR1 and CDR2: SGHVS, FQNEAQ. The CDR3 has 18 amino acids. V lost 5 bases and J lost 4, with 24 bases in between. The variable domain in full, completed from reference TRBV7-8 and TRBJ2-1, reads GAGVSQSPRYKVAKRGQDVALRCDPISGHVSLFWYQQALGQGPEFLTYFQNEAQLDKSGLPSDRFFAERPEGSVSTLKIQRTQQEDSAVYLCASSHRAGTSYLYNEQFFGPGTRLTVL.

The chain uses TRBV12-3 or TRBV12-4 and TRBJ1-2; a weak D match, TRBD1 (5 bases). The CDR3 runs 13 residues. V dropped 6 bases and J dropped 3 bases, with 11 bases sitting between them. CDR3 amino acids: CASRRTRDYGYTF. CDR3 bases: TGTGCCAGCAGGCGGACCAGGGACTATGGCTACACCTTC.

This rearrangement joins TRBV4-1 to TRBJ2-1; 8 bases agree with TRBD2. Germline values: CDR1 MGHRA, CDR2 YSYEKL. V dropped 0 bases and J dropped 4; count of bases not matched to a gene: 8. This CDR3 spans 17 amino acids. Here the CDR3 reads CASSQEGSSGQYNEQFF. CDR3 coding DNA: TGCGCCAGCAGCCAAGAAGGGTCTAGCGGGCAGTACAATGAGCAGTTCTTC.

V gene TRBV9 combines with J gene TRBJ2-7; 9 bases match TRBD1. CDR3 length: 15 amino acids. V dropped 4 bases and J dropped 4; count of bases not matched to a gene: 9. Per the germline V gene, CDR1 is SGDLS and CDR2 is YYNGEE. CDR3 bases: TGTGCCAGCAGCCCAAACCCGGGACAGGGTTACGAGCAGTACTTC. Translating gives CASSPNPGQGYEQYF.

The count of this clone is one. The chain is built from TRBV6-2 or TRBV6-3 and TRBJ2-2; D perhaps matches TRBD2 (5 bases). The CDR3 has 14 amino acids. Trimming pared 4 bases from V and 4 bases from J, leaving 10 bases between. Germline assignment: CDR1 MNHEY and CDR2 SVGEGT. CDR3 region: CASSLVGVTGELFF. CDR3 in DNA: TGTGCCAGCAGTTTGGTCGGGGTCACCGGGGAGCTGTTTTTT.

J is TRBJ1-2 and V is TRBV5-1, with a weak D call TRBD1 (5 bases). V was trimmed by 0 bases and J by 6 bases, leaving 12 bases between them. This CDR3 comprises 14 residues. Per the germline V gene, CDR1 is SGHRS and CDR2 is YFSETQ. CDR3 protein: CASSLGQSFDGYTF. DNA of the CDR3: TGCGCCAGCAGCTTGGGACAGTCCTTTGATGGCTACACCTTC.

V gene TRBV5-4 combines with J gene TRBJ1-3; 9 positions match TRBD1. The CDR3 has 15 residues. Germline lookup yields CDR1 SGHNT and CDR2 YYREEE (reference sequence). With 3 bases clipped from V and 0 bases from J, the junction kept 1 base outside the gene matches. The CDR3 reads CASSSTGGSGNTIYF. In DNA, the CDR3 is TGTGCCAGCAGCTCGACAGGGGGCTCTGGAAACACCATATATTTT.

The DNA of the CDR3 is TGCGCCAGCAGCAAAAGCGGGGGGGCCTCCTACGAGCAGTACTTC. Residues: CASSKSGGASYEQYF. This chain connects TRBV5-1 to TRBJ2-7; 10 bases agree with TRBD2. This CDR3 contains 15 residues. V was clipped by 4 bases and J by 0 bases; unmatched bases: 4. Germline V gene sequence: CDR1 SGHRS, CDR2 YFSETQ.

This clone turned up a few times. The chain carries TRBV7-2 and TRBJ2-2, with TRBD2 as a possible D gene (5 bases). Germline assignment: CDR1 SGHTA and CDR2 FQGNSA. The CDR3 runs to 16 residues. Between the trimmed V and J ends, which lost 0 bases and 6 bases, there was a span of 14 bases. The CDR3 DNA follows: TGTGCCAGCAGCTTAGCGATCCGGGGTAGGGCCGGGGAGCTGTTTTTT. It yields the protein CASSLAIRGRAGELFF.

V and J are TRBV2 and TRBJ2-5; 14 bases align to TRBD2. Germline V gene lookup returns CDR1 SNHLY and CDR2 FYNNEI. The CDR3 consists of 18 residues. The trim removed 6 bases at V and 3 bases at J, leaving 12 bases unmatched. Here the CDR3 DNA reads TGTGCCAGCAGAAATGGACTAGCGGGGGGCCCGTGGAAAGAGACCCAGTACTTC. Translation: CASRNGLAGGPWKETQYF.

The table lists this clone with a count of one. This chain uses TRBV7-2 with TRBJ1-1; D is ambiguous. Between the trimmed V and J ends, which lost 1 base and 4 bases, there was a span of 7 bases. The CDR3 contains 13 residues. CDR1 SGHTA and CDR2 FQGNSA come from the germline V gene. CDR3 sequence: CASSLVGSTEAFF. DNA for the CDR3: TGTGCCAGCAGCTTAGTGGGCAGCACTGAAGCTTTCTTT.

The chain has TRBV5-1 and TRBJ2-2; D might be TRBD1 (6 bases). The CDR3 covers 16 residues. Germline loops: CDR1 SGHRS, CDR2 YFSETQ. The V gene lost 0 bases and the J gene lost 0 bases, with 9 bases spanning the gap. The CDR3 coding sequence is TGCGCCAGCAGCTTGGACGGGACAACGAACACCGGGGAGCTGTTTTTT. Translating gives CASSLDGTTNTGELFF.

The chain couples TRBV10-3 to TRBJ2-1, with D possibly TRBD1 on 6 matching bases. This CDR3 has 12 residues. CDR1 is ENHRY, CDR2 SYGVKD, per germline. V dropped 6 bases and J dropped 8 bases, with 11 bases sitting between them. The CDR3 nucleotides read TGTGCCATCAGCATGACAGGTTATGAGCAGTTCTTC. Protein: CAISMTGYEQFF.

The chain is built from TRBV5-5 and TRBJ1-6, with no clear D. Trimming pared 4 bases from V and 11 bases from J, leaving 25 bases between. The CDR3 spans 17 residues. Per germline, CDR1 SGHKS and CDR2 YYEKEE (reference sequence). The CDR3, as DNA: TGTGCCAGCAGCCCAAGGCCCGAGGGAATGGCCATGGCACCCCTCCACTTT. This gives the protein CASSPRPEGMAMAPLHF.

A few counts support this clone. The chain employs TRBV18 and TRBJ2-7; D gene ambiguous. Germline CDR1 reads KGHSH; CDR2 reads LQKENI. This CDR3 region has 15 residues. Trimming cost V 1 base and J 0 bases, with 10 bases left between them. The CDR3 here is CASSPQRSSSYEQYF. The CDR3 nucleotides read TGTGCCAGCTCACCACAAAGATCCAGCTCCTACGAGCAGTACTTC.

To note about this clone: Other DNA sequences in this specimen translate into the identical CDR3. The chain couples TRBV7-9 to TRBJ1-1; unclear D gene. Germline V gene lookup returns CDR1 SEHNR and CDR2 FQNEAQ (reference sequence). The CDR3 runs to 13 residues. Trimming removed 5 bases from V and 0 bases from J, with 7 bases in between. In DNA form, the CDR3 reads TGTGCCAGCAGCCCAACTCTGAACACTGAAGCTTTCTTT. It yields the protein CASSPTLNTEAFF. Filled out from reference TRBV7-9 and TRBJ1-1, the complete variable domain reads DTGVSQNPRHKITKRGQNVTFRCDPISEHNRLYWYRQTLGQGPEFLTYFQNEAQLEKSRLLSDRFSAERPKGSFSTLEIQRTEQGDSAMYLCASSPTLNTEAFFGQGTRLTVV.

V and J are TRBV5-4 and TRBJ2-1; 11 bases match TRBD1. In germline, CDR1 is SGHNT, CDR2 YYREEE (reference sequence). This CDR3 has 16 residues. V shed 0 bases and J 9 bases; nucleotides not matched to a gene: 8. CDR3 loop: CASSLEGTGGWSEQFF. The DNA of the CDR3 is TGTGCCAGCAGCTTGGAAGGGACAGGGGGATGGAGTGAGCAGTTCTTC.

This rearrangement joins TRBV19 to TRBJ2-1, with 8 bases aligning to TRBD2. The CDR3 contains 17 residues. In germline, CDR1 is LNHDA, CDR2 SQIVND (reference sequence). Trimming removed 3 bases from V and 2 bases from J; junction bases left unmatched: 9. The CDR3 protein is CASSIISGGGTYNEQFF. In DNA, the CDR3 is TGTGCCAGTAGTATTATCTCCGGCGGGGGGACCTACAATGAGCAGTTCTTC.

This chain uses TRBV19 with TRBJ1-2; perhaps TRBD1 as D (5 bases). V gave up 7 bases and J gave up 6 bases, with 15 bases separating them. This CDR3 contains 13 residues. Germline CDR1 reads LNHDA; CDR2 reads SQIVND (reference sequence). CDR3 loop: CASKKQAFDGYTF. Here the CDR3 DNA reads TGTGCCAGTAAAAAACAGGCATTTGATGGCTACACCTTC.